This entry describes one T cell receptor (beta chain). Trimming took 2 bases from V and 6 from J, leaving 7 bases between them. Germline values: CDR1 MNHEY, CDR2 SVGAGI. The CDR3 is made up of 13 amino acids. This entry comes from a study of shared clonotypes between healthy human individuals. This was a deep-level run. Profiled with immunoSEQ multiplex PCR; TCRdb holds only in-frame clones, not every one. Of over 2 million clones in the sample, 85% to 95% were seen once. Investigators divided CD4+ cells into CD45RA+ naive and CD45RA-negative memory subsets. This TCR came from a man younger than 35 in good health. Sequenced sample: naive CD4+ T cells sorted from blood. Subset meaning: CD45RA+ positively selected. The V and J genes are TRBV6-5 and TRBJ2-2; D is uncertain. This CDR3 reads CASSYPGSGELFF. The CDR3 DNA follows: TGTGCCAGCAGTTACCCGGGCTCCGGGGAGCTGTTTTTT.